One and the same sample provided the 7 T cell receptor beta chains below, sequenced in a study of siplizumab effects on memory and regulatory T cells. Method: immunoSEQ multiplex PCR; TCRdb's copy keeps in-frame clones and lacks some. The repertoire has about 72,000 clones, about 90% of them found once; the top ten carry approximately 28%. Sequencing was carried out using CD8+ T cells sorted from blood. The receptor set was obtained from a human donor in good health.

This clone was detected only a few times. CDR3 in amino acids: CAISESKGLNYGYTF. The CDR3 coding sequence is TGTGCCATCAGTGAGTCAAAGGGGTTAAACTATGGCTACACCTTC. The gene calls are TRBV10-3 and TRBJ1-2; perhaps TRBD1 as D (5 bases). V dropped 0 bases and J dropped 2 bases, with 10 bases sitting between them. Germline CDR1 and CDR2: ENHRY and SYGVKD. The CDR3 runs 15 residues.

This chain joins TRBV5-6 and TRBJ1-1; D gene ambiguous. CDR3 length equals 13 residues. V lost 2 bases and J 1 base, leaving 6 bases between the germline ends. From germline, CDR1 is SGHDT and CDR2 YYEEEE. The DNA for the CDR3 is TGTGCCAGCAGCTTTTCAGGGAACACTGAAGCTTTCTTT. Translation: CASSFSGNTEAFF.

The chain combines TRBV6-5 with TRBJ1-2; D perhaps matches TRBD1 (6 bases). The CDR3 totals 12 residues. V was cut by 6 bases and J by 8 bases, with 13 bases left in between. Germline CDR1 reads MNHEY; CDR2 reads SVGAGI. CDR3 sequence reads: CASRHRVRGYTF. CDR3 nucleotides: TGTGCCAGCAGGCACAGGGTACGAGGCTACACCTTC.

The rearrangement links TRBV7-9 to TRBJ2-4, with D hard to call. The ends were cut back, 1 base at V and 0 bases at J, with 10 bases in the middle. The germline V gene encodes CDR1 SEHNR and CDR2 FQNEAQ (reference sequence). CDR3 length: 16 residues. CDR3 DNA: TGTGCCAGCAGCTTAGTGACTGGCCTAGCCAAAAACATTCAGTACTTC. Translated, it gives CASSLVTGLAKNIQYF.

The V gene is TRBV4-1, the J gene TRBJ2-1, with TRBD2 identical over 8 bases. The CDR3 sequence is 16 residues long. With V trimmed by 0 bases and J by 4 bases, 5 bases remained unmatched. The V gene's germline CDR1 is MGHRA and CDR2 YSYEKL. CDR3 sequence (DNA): TGCGCCAGCAGCCAAGATCCAGCGGGGGATTACAATGAGCAGTTCTTC. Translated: CASSQDPAGDYNEQFF.

The CDR3 loop reads CASSMKVGEQYF. The CDR3 DNA sequence: TGTGCCAGTAGTATGAAGGTGGGGGAGCAGTACTTC. This chain links TRBV19 with TRBJ2-7; no reliable D call. This CDR3 region has 12 residues. Trimming cost V 3 bases and J 7 bases, with 10 bases left between them. Germline assignment: CDR1 LNHDA and CDR2 SQIVND (reference sequence).

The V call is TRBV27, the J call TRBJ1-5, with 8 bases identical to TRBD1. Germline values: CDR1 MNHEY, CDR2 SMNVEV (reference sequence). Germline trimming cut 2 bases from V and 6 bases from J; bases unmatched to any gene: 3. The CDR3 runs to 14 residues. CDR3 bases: TGTGCCAGCAGTTTAGGACAGGGCATTCAGCCCCAGCATTTT. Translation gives CASSLGQGIQPQHF.